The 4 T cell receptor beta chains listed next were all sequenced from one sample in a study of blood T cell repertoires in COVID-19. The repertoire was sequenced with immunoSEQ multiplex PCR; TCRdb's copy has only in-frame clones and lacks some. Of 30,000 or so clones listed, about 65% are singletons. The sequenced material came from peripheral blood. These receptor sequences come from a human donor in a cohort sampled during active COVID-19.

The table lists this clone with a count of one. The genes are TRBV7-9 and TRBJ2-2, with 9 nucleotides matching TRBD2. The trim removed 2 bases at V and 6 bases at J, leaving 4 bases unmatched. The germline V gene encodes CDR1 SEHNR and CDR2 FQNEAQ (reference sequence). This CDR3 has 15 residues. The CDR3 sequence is CASSLLAGNPGELFF. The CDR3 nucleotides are TGTGCCAGCAGCTTACTAGCGGGAAATCCCGGGGAGCTGTTTTTT. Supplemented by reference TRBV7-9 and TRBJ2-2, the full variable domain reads DTGVSQNPRHKITKRGQNVTFRCDPISEHNRLYWYRQTLGQGPEFLTYFQNEAQLEKSRLLSDRFSAERPKGSFSTLEIQRTEQGDSAMYLCASSLLAGNPGELFFGEGSRLTVL.

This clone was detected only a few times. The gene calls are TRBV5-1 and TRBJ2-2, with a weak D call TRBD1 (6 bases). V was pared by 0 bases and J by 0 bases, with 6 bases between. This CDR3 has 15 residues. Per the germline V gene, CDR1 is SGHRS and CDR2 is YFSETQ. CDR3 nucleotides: TGCGCCAGCAGCTTGGACAGGGCGAACACCGGGGAGCTGTTTTTT. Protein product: CASSLDRANTGELFF.

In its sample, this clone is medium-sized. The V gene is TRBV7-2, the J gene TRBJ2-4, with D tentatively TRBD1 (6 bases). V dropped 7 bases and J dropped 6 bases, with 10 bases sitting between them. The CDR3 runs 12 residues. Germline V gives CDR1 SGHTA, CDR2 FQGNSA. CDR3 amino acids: CASTPDRNIQYF. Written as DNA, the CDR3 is TGTGCCAGCACCCCGGACAGAAACATTCAGTACTTC.

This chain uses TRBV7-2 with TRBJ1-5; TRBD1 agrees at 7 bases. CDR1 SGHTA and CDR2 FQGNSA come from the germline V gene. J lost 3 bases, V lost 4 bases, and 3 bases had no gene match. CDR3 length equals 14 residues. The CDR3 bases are TGTGCCAGCAGCTCGGGGACAGACAATCAGCCCCAGCATTTT. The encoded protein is CASSSGTDNQPQHF.